The 15 T cell receptor beta chains in this list originate from one sample, sequenced in a study of a mutant IDH1 vaccine in newly diagnosed glioma. Time point: week 35, safety follow-up. Alongside topical imiquimod, each dose of vaccine comprised 300 ug of mutant IDH1 20-mer peptide. TCRdb's table, derived via immunoSEQ multiplex PCR, lists solely in-frame clones and lacks some. The sample has about 60,000 clones, around 84% seen once; the top ten hold 4% to 5%. No antigen is known for these receptors. This specimen consisted of PBMCs, obtained from a glioma patient whose treatment included an IDH1 peptide vaccine. The origin of the receptors is a man aged 25 to 45 with glioma.

This chain links TRBV5-1 with TRBJ1-1, with D unclear. CDR3 size: 14 residues. V dropped 2 bases and J dropped 1 base, with 9 bases sitting between them. CDR1 and CDR2 (germline): SGHRS, YFSETQ. The CDR3 loop reads CASSFRAANTEAFF. Written as DNA, the CDR3 is TGCGCCAGCAGCTTCCGGGCCGCGAACACTGAAGCTTTCTTT.

The V gene is TRBV27, the J gene TRBJ1-4, with 7 bases aligning to TRBD1. Germline CDR1 MNHEY, CDR2 SMNVEV (reference sequence). The junction had 3 bases not matched to a gene; V was cut back by 5 bases and J by 3 bases. The CDR3 is 14 amino acids. The CDR3 DNA is TGTGCCAGCAGTCTACAGGGGTCTAATGAAAAACTGTTTTTT. This codes for CASSLQGSNEKLFF.

This clone was recorded a few times. Because the CDR3's place on the DNA is in doubt, the DNA is left out and the CDR3 is given as listed by TCRdb. The chain joins TRBV29-1 to TRBJ2-5; TRBD2 is the table's D call, not checked against the DNA. Germline CDR1 and CDR2: SQVTM and ANQGSEA. The CDR3 length is 11 residues, termini included. CDR3: CSVGTGSVVYF.

This CDR3 reads CASRRVSGGDLADTQYF. In nucleotides, the CDR3 is TGTGCCAGCCGGAGGGTTAGCGGGGGGGATTTGGCAGATACGCAGTATTTT. The chain couples TRBV27 to TRBJ2-3, with 11 bases that match TRBD2. This CDR3 spans 17 amino acids. The V segment lost 8 bases and the J segment 4 bases; nucleotides outside the gene matches: 14. Germline loops: CDR1 MNHEY, CDR2 SMNVEV (reference sequence).

The chain combines TRBV7-9 with TRBJ2-2; TRBD1 or TRBD2 may be the D gene (6 bases each). The CDR3 covers 17 residues. V dropped 0 bases and J dropped 1 base, with 12 bases sitting between them. The germline V gene has CDR1 SEHNR and CDR2 FQNEAQ (reference sequence). The CDR3 nucleotides are TGTGCCAGCAGCTTAGCGGGGCGGGGACAGAACACCGGGGAGCTGTTTTTT. It codes for CASSLAGRGQNTGELFF.

J is TRBJ2-5 and V is TRBV7-5; the table assigns TRBD2, which was not confirmed against the DNA. TRBV7-5 is a pseudogene segment. This CDR3 is 15 amino acids long. The CDR3 DNA follows: TGTGCCAGAACCGCCCCAAGGGGGGGCCAAGAGACCCAGTACTTC. The encoded protein is CARTAPRGGQETQYF.

A few counts support this clone. V is TRBV15 and J is TRBJ1-2; D is perhaps TRBD1 (5 bases). CDR1 is LNHNV and CDR2 is YYDKDF in the germline V gene (reference sequence). V dropped 4 bases and J dropped 4 bases, with 7 bases sitting between them. CDR3 length: 12 residues. CDR3 sequence: CATSIDSYGYTF. The CDR3 bases are TGTGCCACCAGCATTGACAGCTATGGCTACACCTTC. Combining the CDR3 with reference TRBV15 and TRBJ1-2 gives the whole variable domain DAMVIQNPRYQVTQFGKPVTLSCSQTLNHNVMYWYQQKSSQAPKLLFHYYDKDFNNEADTPDNFQSRRPNTSFCFLDIRSPGLGDTAMYLCATSIDSYGYTFGSGTRLTVV.

V usage is TRBV2 and J usage is TRBJ2-2; D may correspond to TRBD1 or TRBD2 (5 bases each). The CDR3 loop spans 16 amino acids. The V gene lost 5 bases and the J gene lost 4 bases, with 17 bases spanning the gap. Germline V gene data show CDR1 as SNHLY and CDR2 as FYNNEI. This chain's CDR3 is CASSSYGTSGTGELFF. CDR3 DNA sequence: TGTGCCAGCAGTTCCTATGGGACCAGCGGCACCGGGGAGCTGTTTTTT.

This rearrangement joins TRBV11-3 to TRBJ2-6; D not resolved. The CDR3 is 15 amino acids. Germline CDR1 and CDR2: SGHNT and YENEEA. The germline V and J ends were trimmed by 4 bases and 2 bases, with 9 bases remaining between them. For the CDR3, the DNA is TGTGCCAGCAGCTCGAGGAGTCCTGGGGCCAACGTCCTGACTTTC. Its translation: CASSSRSPGANVLTF.

This clone turned up a few times. The chain combines TRBV29-1 with TRBJ1-1, with a weak D call TRBD1 (5 bases). Germline values: CDR1 SQVTM, CDR2 ANQGSEA. V lost 3 bases and J 13 bases, leaving 12 bases between the germline ends. This CDR3 comprises 10 residues. In DNA, the CDR3 is TGCAGCGTTGATCTACAGGCCGATTTCTTT. This gives the protein CSVDLQADFF.

The chain combines TRBV9 with TRBJ2-5; possible D gene TRBD1, 6 bases. The germline CDR1 and CDR2 sequences are SGDLS and YYNGEE. V lost 3 bases, J lost 5 bases, and 14 bases lay in between. The CDR3 totals 14 residues. CDR3 loop: CASSANWGPETQYF. The CDR3 bases are TGTGCCAGCAGCGCTAACTGGGGGCCGGAGACCCAGTACTTC.

V and J are TRBV7-9 and TRBJ1-2, with D hard to call. Per germline, CDR1 SEHNR and CDR2 FQNEAQ (reference sequence). Trimming removed 1 base from V and 5 bases from J, with 14 bases in between. There are 15 residues in the CDR3. The CDR3 here is CASSLGGSLGYGYTF. CDR3 in DNA: TGTGCCAGCAGCTTAGGTGGCAGCCTCGGTTATGGCTACACCTTC. The whole variable domain, filled in from reference TRBV7-9 and TRBJ1-2, reads DTGVSQNPRHKITKRGQNVTFRCDPISEHNRLYWYRQTLGQGPEFLTYFQNEAQLEKSRLLSDRFSAERPKGSFSTLEIQRTEQGDSAMYLCASSLGGSLGYGYTFGSGTRLTVV.

Of note for this clone: A read error may produce the germline difference seen at one junction end. The chain links TRBV5-1 to TRBJ2-5; D may be TRBD1 or TRBD2 (6 bases each). The CDR3 covers 14 residues. Germline V CDR1 and CDR2: SGHRS, YFSETQ. DNA for the CDR3: TGCGCCAGCAGCTTGGTTGGGGGGCTGAGTACCCAGCACTTC. Its translation: CASSLVGGLSTQHF.

The J gene is TRBJ2-7, the V gene TRBV5-1; TRBD1 might be the D (6 bases). The CDR3 spans 14 residues. V shed 0 bases and J shed 4 bases, with 11 bases lying between them. From germline, CDR1 is SGHRS and CDR2 YFSETQ. The CDR3 DNA reads TGCGCCAGCAGCTTGGCTCAGGGGTCTTACGAGCAGTACTTC. Amino acid sequence: CASSLAQGSYEQYF.

The chain carries TRBV18 and TRBJ1-6, with 9 bases identical to TRBD1. The CDR3 sequence is 14 residues long. V gave up 4 bases and J gave up 7 bases; unmatched junction bases: 2. Germline V gives CDR1 KGHSH, CDR2 LQKENI. The CDR3 loop reads CASSQGQGNSPLHF. The CDR3, as DNA: TGTGCCAGCTCACAAGGACAGGGGAATTCACCCCTCCACTTT.